Below, 11 T cell receptor beta chains from the same sample are listed, as sequenced in a study of blood T cell repertoires in COVID-19. Sequencing was performed with immunoSEQ multiplex PCR; in TCRdb, only in-frame clones are kept and a portion is missing. The table lists about 220,000 clones, 70% to 85% of them singletons. The sequenced sample consisted of peripheral blood. The receptor source for this set is a middle-aged man with active or convalescent COVID-19.

The chain carries TRBV19 and TRBJ1-2, with TRBD1 matching over 9 bases. Germline CDR1 reads LNHDA; CDR2 reads SQIVND (reference sequence). Losses at the gene ends were 5 bases for V and 4 bases for J; bases not matched to a gene: 8. CDR3 length: 15 amino acids. The DNA of the CDR3 is TGTGCCAGTAGTCCTACAGGGGGCGCGCTCTATGGCTACACCTTC. Protein: CASSPTGGALYGYTF.

V gene TRBV19 combines with J gene TRBJ2-1; 8 bases match TRBD2. V trimming: 1 base; J trimming: 4 bases; junction bases outside the gene matches: 3. In germline, CDR1 is LNHDA, CDR2 SQIVND (reference sequence). CDR3 length: 15 amino acids. CDR3 sequence reads: CASSIAGGPYNEQFF. Here the CDR3 DNA reads TGTGCCAGTAGTATAGCGGGAGGGCCGTACAATGAGCAGTTCTTC.

The J gene is TRBJ1-1, the V gene TRBV3-1 (or the pseudogene TRBV3-2), with D possibly matching TRBD1 (6 bases). CDR1 and CDR2 (germline): LGHDT, YNNKEL (reference sequence). The CDR3 extends over 15 amino acids. The V and J ends lost 5 bases and 2 bases respectively, with 15 bases between them. Written as DNA, the CDR3 is TGTGCCAGCAGCTCTCCGGCAGGGGCCAACACTGAAGCTTTCTTT. Its translation: CASSSPAGANTEAFF.

V usage is TRBV3-1 (or the pseudogene TRBV3-2) and J usage is TRBJ1-2; 9 nucleotides agree with TRBD1. J lost 6 bases, V lost 4 bases, and 15 bases had no gene match. This CDR3 comprises 17 residues. Germline V lookup: CDR1 LGHDT, CDR2 YNNKEL (reference sequence). The CDR3 spells CASSLRQGGSTVDGYTF. The CDR3 DNA follows: TGTGCCAGCAGCCTCCGACAGGGGGGTAGTACCGTCGATGGCTACACCTTC.

J is TRBJ2-5 and V is TRBV7-9; 9 bases fit TRBD2. V was pared by 1 base and J by 2 bases, with 11 bases of the junction left unmatched. Germline CDR1 and CDR2: SEHNR and FQNEAQ (reference sequence). The CDR3 covers 18 residues. This chain's CDR3 is CASSLGRGSGGVQETQYF. For the CDR3, the DNA is TGTGCCAGCAGCTTAGGGCGTGGTAGCGGGGGAGTTCAAGAGACCCAGTACTTC.

The rearrangement joins TRBV10-3 to TRBJ2-5, with a tentative D call TRBD2 (6 bases). The CDR3 sequence is 15 residues long. Per the germline V gene, CDR1 is ENHRY and CDR2 is SYGVKD. V lost 5 bases and J lost 4, with 17 bases in between. CDR3 DNA: TGTGCCATCAGTTTGGACGGGAGAGAGGTAGAGACCCAGTACTTC. Protein product: CAISLDGREVETQYF.

The chain joins TRBV28 to TRBJ2-7; D ambiguous. The length of the CDR3 is 15 residues. Trimming shortened V by 0 bases and J by 2 bases, and 11 bases separated the two germline ends. The germline gives CDR1 MDHEN, CDR2 SYDVKM. The CDR3 spells CASSLWSRSTYEQYF. CDR3 nucleotides: TGTGCCAGCAGTTTATGGTCGCGGAGCACCTACGAGCAGTACTTC.

The chain links TRBV9 to TRBJ2-3; 9 nucleotides align to TRBD1. Trimming cost V 3 bases and J 1 base; bases outside gene matches: 9. The germline gives CDR1 SGDLS, CDR2 YYNGEE. This CDR3 has 17 amino acids. CDR3 sequence (DNA): TGTGCCAGCAGCGGGGGACAGGGCCTCACCCGCACAGATACGCAGTATTTT. This gives the protein CASSGGQGLTRTDTQYF.

The rearrangement links TRBV19 to TRBJ2-5; the match to TRBD1 covers 12 bases. The J segment lost 4 bases and the V segment lost 4 bases, leaving 4 bases of the junction unmatched. Germline lookup yields CDR1 LNHDA and CDR2 SQIVND (reference sequence). The CDR3 is made up of 15 amino acids. The DNA of the CDR3 is TGTGCCAGTAGTAAGGGACAGGGGGCGCGAGAGACCCAGTACTTC. Residues: CASSKGQGARETQYF.

The chain carries TRBV28 and TRBJ2-4; tentative D call: TRBD1 (5 bases). The V and J ends lost 5 bases and 1 base respectively, with 15 bases between them. The CDR3 has 16 amino acids. In germline, CDR1 is MDHEN, CDR2 SYDVKM. CDR3 coding DNA: TGTGCCAGCAGTACGTACAGGTGGGCGGCCAAAAACATTCAGTACTTC. Translated: CASSTYRWAAKNIQYF.

V is TRBV6-2 or TRBV6-3 and J is TRBJ2-3, with 7 bases matching TRBD1. V shed 2 bases, J shed 0 bases, and the junction held 8 bases outside the gene matches. The germline CDR1 and CDR2 sequences are MNHEY and SVGEGT. CDR3 length equals 17 residues. The CDR3 sequence is CASSYHEQGMSTDTQYF. In DNA form, the CDR3 reads TGTGCCAGCAGTTACCACGAACAGGGGATGAGCACAGATACGCAGTATTTT.